This entry features one T cell receptor (beta chain) sequence. What this receptor recognizes is not known. The input lacks base qualities; no much larger clone sits a single base away. The data are from a study of cytomegalovirus exposure and HLA in healthy donors (dated by TCRdb to the late 2010s). Concerning the study at large: In an earlier analysis of several hundred of the donors, around 300 Gb of sequence data and 117 million unique TCR beta sequences from about 190 million T cells were reported. An early release covering over 500 HLA-typed donors comprised approximately 290 gigabases of sequencing data and roughly 85 million unique TCR sequences. Among under 450 genotyped donors of the cohort, an average of approximately 240,000 unique TCR beta nucleotide sequences were sequenced per donor, around a sixth of them non-productive. An earlier analysis of several hundred of the donors applied high-throughput TCR beta sequencing to assess whether each TCR beta V gene segment acted as functional or pseudogenic. A separate validation cohort of some 130 different subjects was used in addition to the roughly 670-subject first cohort. All discovery cohort repertoires had been generated on a single sequencing platform. Donor age, sex, ethnicity and CMV serostatus were collected together with the repertoire data. The number of donors typed differed by locus, with about 629-630 for A, B, C, DRB1 and DQB1, about 500 for DQA1, 600 to 610 for DPA1, and some 450 for DPB1. In the later analysis, no new phenotypic data were used to find candidate immune exposures; instead, reliance was placed on TCR beta sequences and their occurrence across donors. The aim of the study was to test whether cataloging public T cell receptors could identify signatures of past pathogen exposure. The study profiled the T cell repertoires of some 610 subjects by immunosequencing and related them to cytomegalovirus serostatus. About five DR-DQ haplotypes were treated as single units for association and clustering because of strong linkage in the cohort. A later analysis re-analyzed previously published TCR beta repertoires from 660 or so donors and added high-resolution HLA genotyping to study TCR occurrence patterns. To predict cytomegalovirus infection status, the study brought together high-throughput TCR immunosequencing, statistical association of individual TCRs with disease status, and machine learning. Of the roughly 400 genotyped donors, approximately 81% were placed in the genetic ancestry cluster associated with self-reported Caucasian donors. Class I and class II HLA loci were covered by the typing at four-digit resolution. A later genetic analysis took genome-wide SNP genotypes for about 65% of the roughly 670 donors and used that subset as a discovery cohort. The study at large found these results: Across donors, most TCR sequences were observed very rarely, whereas some public TCRs were present in many individuals. In an earlier analysis of under 600 of the donors, most TCR beta V segments were observed in productive rearrangements about 90% or about 30% of the time, broadly matching IMGT annotations. A few of the identified cytomegalovirus-associated TCR beta chains were confirmed in vitro to be specific for cytomegalovirus antigens. Because counts were too low, roughly 17 rarely observed V segments, including chromosome 9 orphons, were left out of the earlier analysis of 587 of the donors. HLA typing was unavailable for some donors at each locus, so association tests used only the typed subset. A later analysis associated roughly 17,000 TCR beta sequences with specific HLA alleles at a false discovery rate of 0.05. The classifier was reported to diagnose cytomegalovirus status with high specificity and sensitivity in both the original and validation cohorts. Only TCR beta chains were sequenced in this cohort, and the absence of alpha or paired-chain data limited detectable features. According to a later analysis, TCR association rates differed among HLA loci, with DRB1 alleles showing the most associated TCRs and HLA-C alleles showing the fewest. Assigning TCR associations to individual alleles was difficult when HLA alleles, especially DR and DQ, strongly co-occurred. Compared with the roughly 700-donor mean, donors in an Asian-associated ancestry cluster had fewer N-insertions in productive TCRs, according to a later genetic analysis. According to a later analysis, most CMV-associated TCR beta chains appeared to be HLA-restricted, and the HLA associations seemed to be driven largely by CMV exposure. Roughly uniform sequencing depth across donors was assumed in presence/absence analyses, although this assumption may not hold. In the study, some 160 TCR beta chains were listed as associated with cytomegalovirus. V-gene and J-gene trimming of TCR beta chains was associated with a missense DCLRE1C variant in a later genetic analysis, and the association was replicated in an independent cohort. A later analysis reported that several top co-occurrence clusters appeared linked to parvovirus B19, influenza, CMV and Epstein-Barr virus. A cluster of highly shared sequence variants was judged likely to represent a technical artifact of the sequencing pipeline. For the cohort, immune exposure information was limited to CMV serostatus. Linkage disequilibrium might explain the correlated functional status among segregating V segments, but an unknown experimental factor could not be ruled out. A further reported finding was that TCR beta sequences accurately predicted the HLA-A and HLA-B alleles for most subjects in the first cohort. In a later analysis, HLA-associated TCR beta chains were found to be more clonally expanded and to have lower generation probabilities than equally common non-associated chains. The authors suggested that the approach could potentially be generalized to other disease states and immunological phenotypes.

In total, roughly 670 healthy bone marrow donors made up the cohort. At the time of sampling, all cohort members were nominally healthy, though unrecorded immune exposures were likely present. The donor tested CMV seronegative and was one of the 352 seronegative cohort members. A peripheral blood sample was provided by each donor, and peripheral blood mononuclear cells were used for TCR beta sequencing. The Qiagen DNeasy Blood Extraction Kit was used to extract genomic DNA from the blood cell samples. The library was prepared using the immunoSEQ multiplex PCR assay. For the multiplex PCR, a mixture combining 60 forward primers for TCR Vbeta segments and 13 reverse primers for TCR Jbeta segments was used. The CDR3 region of rearranged TCR beta genes was amplified from genomic DNA with a multiplex PCR assay. On the Illumina HiSeq System, the amplified TCR beta libraries were sequenced as 87-base-pair reads. The authors' pipeline ran thus. Across the 670 or so repertoires, a later analysis counted tens of millions of unique TCR beta chains, 9.5 million to 13 million of which were shared by at least two donors. To remove PCR and sequencing errors, raw reads were error-corrected and collapsed into unique sequences using a nearest-neighbor algorithm that merged closely related sequences. CDR3 sequences were aligned to IMGT reference sequences to assign V, D and J gene segments. Each retained sequence needed at least a six-nucleotide match to both a V gene segment and a J gene segment. Rearrangements were called productive when the CDR3 lacked stop codons and stayed in frame with V and J; all others were non-productive. CDR3 was defined according to IMGT convention as the region running from the second conserved V-encoded cysteine to the conserved J-encoded phenylalanine. The earlier analysis of about 500 of the donors excluded sequences that lacked an unambiguous match to a single V gene segment. An earlier analysis of just under 600 of the donors called V segments functional above 56.7% productive rearrangements and segregating when the between-donor standard deviation exceeded 5%. A statistical classification framework was developed to diagnose cytomegalovirus status using the catalog of TCR beta chain sequences. A later analysis assigned V and J genes by comparing TCR nucleotide sequences with IMGT/GENE-DB human TR gene sequences. In a later analysis, CDR3 sequences and most-parsimonious VDJ recombination scenarios were assigned using the TCRdist pipeline. In a later analysis, every TCR beta chain was defined by the combination of its CDR3 amino acid sequence and its V-gene family, and reads without a unique V-gene family were dropped. As a way to deal with suspected cross-contamination and a sequencing artifact, a later analysis dropped hundreds of nucleotide sequences that were highly shared and had low generation probability. In a later analysis, a clonal expansion index was calculated for each public chain from normalized within-repertoire ranks of inferred template counts. Generation probabilities in a later analysis came from a VDJ recombination model fitted to out-of-frame rearrangements, and those results were checked against IGoR. In a later analysis, hypergeometric tests were used to score TCR-TCR, TCR-HLA and TCR-CMV co-occurrence, with a repertoire-size bias correction applied to TCR pairs. In a later analysis, false discovery rates were estimated by permuting HLA or CMV assignments 20 times. In a later analysis, co-occurring TCRs were grouped with DBSCAN, and TCRdist sequence similarity was added when clustering was performed within HLA-allele-positive subsets. Repertoires with fewer than 30,000 or more than 120,000 public chains, plus five repertoires with anomalous nucleotide sharing, were excluded from co-occurrence clustering. TCRdb took this table from immuneACCESS and kept in-frame rearrangements with V and J called. Such tables lack part of the clones; where checked against another copy, unresolved V genes explain under half of the gap, and the rest is unexplained. V and J calls and clone size are those listed in that table; D and trimming were worked out from the DNA. Recorded for this sample are some 190,000 clones; roughly 80% of them occurred a single time. The top ten constitute 1.6% of the sample.

Sequencing was done on a sample of PBMCs. This TCR came from a woman aged 18-30 years in good health and CMV-seronegative.

The CDR3 in this case is CASSLLGVDRGPKEQYF. Here is the DNA: TGTGCCAGCAGCTTGTTAGGCGTGGACAGGGGGCCGAAAGAGCAGTACTTC. The receptor chain draws on TRBV7-9 and TRBJ2-7, with TRBD1 matching 11 junction bases. From a lookup of the germline V gene (reference sequence), CDR1 and CDR2 are SEHNR and FQNEAQ. The CDR3, cysteine through phenylalanine, is 17 amino acids long. This entry keeps only the CDR3 DNA: 51 bases, framed from base 1. From V the trimming removes 3 bases and from J it removes 7 bases, while the gene matches leave 14 bases of the junction unaccounted for.